This T cell receptor (beta chain) stems from a study of cytomegalovirus exposure and HLA in healthy donors (dated by TCRdb to the late 2010s). Regarding the research as a whole: An earlier analysis of approximately 640 of the donors reported approximately 270 Gb of sequence data and roughly 110 million unique TCR beta sequences from some 180 million T cells. HLA typing included class I and class II loci at four-digit resolution. Among 398 genotyped donors of the cohort, an average of roughly 240,000 unique TCR beta nucleotide sequences were sequenced per donor, roughly 20% of them non-productive. Rather than using new phenotypic data, the later analysis identified candidate immune exposures from TCR beta sequences and from how often those sequences occurred across donors. Donor age, sex, ethnicity and CMV serostatus were compiled alongside the repertoire data. The number of donors typed differed by locus, with about 629-630 for A, B, C, DRB1 and DQB1, 522 for DQA1, approximately 580 for DPA1, and some 450 for DPB1. A later analysis re-analyzed previously published TCR beta repertoires from 550 to 700 donors and added high-resolution HLA genotyping to study TCR occurrence patterns. An earlier analysis of fewer than 700 of the donors applied high-throughput TCR beta sequencing to assess whether each TCR beta V gene segment acted as functional or pseudogenic. In addition to the first cohort of 666 subjects, a separate validation cohort of 120 different subjects was used. All discovery cohort repertoires had been generated using a single sequencing platform. Of the 398 genotyped donors, over 65% fell in the genetic ancestry cluster associated with self-reported Caucasian donors. The T cell repertoires of 550 to 850 subjects were profiled by immunosequencing and related to cytomegalovirus serostatus. Roughly five DR-DQ haplotypes were handled as single units for association and clustering, since linkage in the cohort was strong. The study was designed to test whether signatures of past pathogen exposure could be identified by cataloging public T cell receptors. About 310 gigabases of sequencing data and approximately 93 million unique TCR sequences were included in an early release covering about 700 HLA-typed donors. To predict cytomegalovirus infection status, the study combined high-throughput TCR immunosequencing, statistical association of individual TCRs with disease status, and machine learning. In a later genetic analysis, genome-wide SNP genotypes for 398 of the 666 donors were used, and that subset was treated as a discovery cohort. General conclusions and limits of the study: The 87-base-pair reads could not distinguish some IMGT-functional V segments, including TRBV6-2 and TRBV6-3, so those segments were excluded. In this cohort, only TCR beta chains were sequenced, and detectable features were limited by the absence of alpha or paired-chain data. HLA typing was unavailable for some donors at each locus, so association tests used only the typed subset. It was suggested by the authors that the approach could potentially be generalized to other disease states and immunological phenotypes. In an earlier analysis of about 540 of the donors, most TCR beta V segments were observed in productive rearrangements about 90% or about 30% of the time, broadly matching IMGT annotations. A later analysis found that HLA-associated TCR beta chains were more clonally expanded and had lower generation probabilities than equally common non-associated chains. A cluster of highly shared sequence variants was judged likely to be a technical artifact of the sequencing pipeline. Presence/absence analyses assumed roughly uniform sequencing depth across donors, an assumption that may not hold. According to a later genetic analysis, donors in an Asian-associated ancestry cluster had fewer N-insertions in productive TCRs than the approximately 630-donor mean. When HLA alleles, especially DR and DQ, strongly co-occurred, attributing TCR associations to individual alleles was difficult. Most TCR sequences were observed very rarely across donors, whereas some public TCRs were present in many individuals. Because counts were too low, seventeen rarely observed V segments, including chromosome 9 orphons, were left out of the earlier analysis of 587 of the donors. A few of the identified cytomegalovirus-associated TCR beta chains were confirmed in vitro to be specific for cytomegalovirus antigens. According to a later analysis, TCR association rates differed among HLA loci, with DRB1 alleles showing the most associated TCRs and HLA-C alleles showing the fewest. In the study, some 160 TCR beta chains were listed as associated with cytomegalovirus. An association between a missense DCLRE1C variant and V-gene and J-gene trimming of TCR beta chains was found in a later genetic analysis and replicated in an independent cohort. In a later analysis, most CMV-associated TCR beta chains were found to appear HLA-restricted, with HLA associations seemingly driven largely by CMV exposure. A later analysis reported that several top co-occurrence clusters appeared linked to parvovirus B19, influenza, CMV and Epstein-Barr virus. CMV serostatus was the only immune exposure information available for the cohort. In both the original and validation cohorts, the classifier was reported to diagnose cytomegalovirus status with high specificity and sensitivity. A later analysis associated about 18,000 TCR beta sequences with specific HLA alleles at a false discovery rate of 0.05. Correlated functional status among segregating V segments might reflect linkage disequilibrium, but an unknown experimental factor could not be ruled out. A further reported finding was that TCR beta sequences accurately predicted the HLA-A and HLA-B alleles for most subjects in the first cohort.

V is cut back by 5 bases and J by 2 bases, with 7 bases in the junction unmatched. Via the germline V gene (reference sequence), CDR1 is SEHNR and CDR2 FQNEAQ. From the cysteine through the phenylalanine, the CDR3 covers 15 amino acids. The only DNA kept is the CDR3, 45 bases in frame from the first base. Remarks on this clone: Its antigen is still unknown. Per-base quality was not reported, and no clone a single base away is much larger than it.

The library was produced with the immunoSEQ multiplex PCR assay. For the multiplex PCR, a mixture combining 60 forward primers for TCR Vbeta segments and 13 reverse primers for TCR Jbeta segments was used. A multiplex PCR assay on genomic DNA amplified the CDR3 region of rearranged TCR beta genes. On the Illumina HiSeq System, the amplified TCR beta libraries were sequenced as 87-base-pair reads. The source study handled its data this way. A later analysis counted some 74 million unique TCR beta chains across the roughly 700 repertoires, and some 12 million of these chains were shared by at least two donors. A nearest-neighbor algorithm error-corrected the raw reads and collapsed the reads into unique sequences, merging closely related sequences to remove PCR and sequencing errors. CDR3 sequences were aligned to IMGT reference sequences to assign V, D and J gene segments. For a sequence to be retained, at least a six-nucleotide match to both a V gene segment and a J gene segment was required. A rearrangement counted as productive if the CDR3 had no stop codons and remained in frame with V and J, and every other rearrangement counted as non-productive. CDR3 was defined according to IMGT convention as the region running from the second conserved V-encoded cysteine to the conserved J-encoded phenylalanine. Sequences without an unambiguous match to a single V gene segment were excluded from the earlier analysis of several hundred of the donors. An earlier analysis of fewer than 650 of the donors classified V segments as functional when productive rearrangements were above 56.7% and as segregating when the standard deviation between donors was above 5%. A statistical classification framework was built to diagnose cytomegalovirus status from the catalog of TCR beta chain sequences. V and J gene assignment, in a later analysis, came from comparing TCR nucleotide sequences with IMGT/GENE-DB human TR gene sequences. Using the TCRdist pipeline, a later analysis assigned CDR3 sequences along with most-parsimonious VDJ recombination scenarios. A later analysis defined each TCR beta chain by its CDR3 amino acid sequence plus V-gene family, and excluded reads lacking a unique V-gene family. To address suspected cross-contamination and a sequencing artifact, a later analysis removed approximately 600 highly shared, low-generation-probability nucleotide sequences. In a later analysis, a clonal expansion index for each public chain was calculated from normalized within-repertoire ranks of inferred template counts. Generation probabilities in a later analysis came from a VDJ recombination model fitted to out-of-frame rearrangements, and those results were checked against IGoR. In a later analysis, TCR-TCR, TCR-HLA and TCR-CMV co-occurrence was scored with hypergeometric tests, and a repertoire-size bias correction was applied to TCR pairs. A later analysis estimated false discovery rates by permuting HLA or CMV assignments 20 times. In a later analysis, co-occurring TCRs were grouped with DBSCAN, and TCRdist sequence similarity was added when clustering was performed within HLA-allele-positive subsets. For co-occurrence clustering, repertoires with fewer than 30,000 or more than 120,000 public chains were excluded, along with about five repertoires with anomalous nucleotide sharing. TCRdb carries this immuneACCESS record with in-frame sequences only. Its versions omit some clonotypes, under half of them owing to an unresolved V gene in the studies checked, with the rest unexplained. That table furnishes V, J and clone size, whereas the DNA furnished D and trimming. A total of fewer than 130,000 clones appear in this sample, about 73% of them only once. The ten largest clonotypes hold around 1.2% of the sample.

In total, roughly 670 healthy bone marrow donors made up the cohort. All cohort members were sampled while nominally healthy, although unrecorded immune exposures were likely present. The donor was CMV seronegative and was included in the group of under 450 seronegative cohort members. A peripheral blood sample was collected from each donor, and TCR beta sequencing was performed on peripheral blood mononuclear cells. Genomic DNA was extracted from the blood cell samples with the Qiagen DNeasy Blood Extraction Kit. The chain links TRBV7-9 with TRBJ2-7; TRBD2 aligns with 9 central bases. This sequence was found in a woman between 25 and 40 years old in good health and CMV-seronegative. Sample: PBMCs. The encoded CDR3 is CASSRLAGEAYEQYF. Read as DNA, the sequence is TGTGCCAGCAGCAGATTAGCGGGAGAGGCCTACGAGCAGTACTTC.